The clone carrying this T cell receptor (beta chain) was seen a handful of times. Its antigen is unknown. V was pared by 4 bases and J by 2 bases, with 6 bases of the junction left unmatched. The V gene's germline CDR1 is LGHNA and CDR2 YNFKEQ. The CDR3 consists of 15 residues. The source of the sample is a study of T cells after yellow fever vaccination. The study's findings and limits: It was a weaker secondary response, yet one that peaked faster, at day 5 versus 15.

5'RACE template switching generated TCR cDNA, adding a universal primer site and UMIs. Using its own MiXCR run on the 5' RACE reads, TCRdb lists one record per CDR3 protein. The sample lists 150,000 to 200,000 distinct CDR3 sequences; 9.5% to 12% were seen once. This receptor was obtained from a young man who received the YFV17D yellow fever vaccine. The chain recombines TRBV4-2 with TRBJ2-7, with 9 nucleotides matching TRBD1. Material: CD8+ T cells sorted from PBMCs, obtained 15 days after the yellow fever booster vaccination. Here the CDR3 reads CASSLGGTGPYEQYF. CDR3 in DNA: TGTGCCAGCAGCCTGGGTGGGACAGGGCCCTACGAGCAGTACTTC.